These 3 T cell receptor beta chains came from one sample sequenced in a study of blood T cells in healthy people across ages (dated by TCRdb to the mid-2010s). Libraries were constructed by 5' RACE. The sequencer was an Illumina HiSeq 2500. A second PCR of roughly 7 to 11 cycles was performed with a sample-barcoded 5' primer and a J-beta primer mix. TCRdb's own reprocessing of the public reads used fastp at Q25 and MiXCR and kept productive beta chains. Identical CDR3 protein sequences are pooled into one entry, listed with their most common genes and DNA. This sample has 500,000 to 700,000 distinct CDR3 sequences in its table, and approximately 30% of those were observed once. Roughly 14% of the sample goes to the ten largest clones. Sequenced input: blood. Every receptor here comes from a woman aged 80 or over in good health.

Worth noting for this clonotype: A much larger clone lies one base from this, so it may be a read error. The chain recombines TRBV30 with TRBJ2-1, with TRBD1 identical over 9 bases. With V trimmed by 2 bases and J by 10 bases, 12 bases remained unmatched. The CDR3 is 15 residues long. Germline CDR1 and CDR2: GTSNPN and SVGIG (reference sequence). DNA for the CDR3: TGTGCCTGGAGTCGATCCGGGACAGGGACCTACGAGCAGTTCTTC. This sequence encodes CAWSRSGTGTYEQFF.

At least ten counts were recorded for this clonotype. The CDR3 sequence is CASSYTRGLSGGAHNEQFF. CDR3 nucleotides: TGTGCCAGCAGTTACACCCGTGGTTTGAGCGGGGGGGCCCACAATGAGCAGTTCTTC. The chain couples TRBV6-6 to TRBJ2-1, with 10 bases lining up with TRBD2. In germline, CDR1 is MNHNY, CDR2 SVGAGI (reference sequence). V trimming: 2 bases; J trimming: 5 bases; junction bases outside the gene matches: 15. The CDR3 has 19 residues.

This clonotype was observed at least ten times. This sequence joins TRBV6-2 or TRBV6-3 and TRBJ1-2; no clear D gene. Between the trimmed V and J ends, which lost 2 bases and 6 bases, there was a span of 10 bases. This CDR3 comprises 13 residues. Germline V lookup: CDR1 MNHEY, CDR2 SVGEGT. As DNA, the CDR3 is TGTGCCAGCAGTTACGTGGGGAGACATGGCTACACCTTC. This encodes CASSYVGRHGYTF.